Below are 7 T cell receptor beta chains sequenced from a single sample in a study of CD8 T cells in ankylosing spondylitis. MiXCR, applied by TCRdb to the 5' RACE reads, yields one record per CDR3 protein. The table shows fewer than 500,000 distinct CDR3 sequences, with 25% to 30% occurring only once. These receptors' antigens are unknown. Overall study results and limits: Ankylosing spondylitis blood appeared to be characterized by a TCR beta motif of 8 or 9 highly homologous variants.

What was sequenced was blood, either unsorted or a sorted T cell fraction (not recorded which). These TCRs come from a male donor with ankylosing spondylitis.

This clonotype appeared a few times. The chain employs TRBV6-2 or TRBV6-3 and TRBJ2-2; D assignment may be TRBD1 or TRBD2 (5 bases each). Germline lookup yields CDR1 MNHEY and CDR2 SVGEGT. This CDR3 is 15 amino acids long. Trimming cost V 2 bases and J 7 bases, with 14 bases left between them. CDR3 residues: CASSYMGTGSGELFF. The CDR3 DNA sequence: TGTGCCAGCAGTTACATGGGGACCGGCAGCGGGGAGCTGTTTTTT.

This clonotype was seen ten or more times. The chain links TRBV7-8 to TRBJ2-1, with a possible D match to TRBD1 (6 bases). V was cut by 6 bases and J by 8 bases, with 17 bases left in between. There are 14 residues in the CDR3. The germline CDR1 and CDR2 sequences are SGHVS and FQNEAQ. DNA of the CDR3: TGTGCCAGCAGGGACCCCAGGGGCCGCTATGAGCAGTTCTTC. This translates into CASRDPRGRYEQFF.

This clonotype has more than one count but fewer than ten. The V call is TRBV5-1, the J call TRBJ2-1, with no clear D. The CDR3 totals 14 residues. The germline V gene has CDR1 SGHRS and CDR2 YFSETQ. Deletions cut 3 bases from V and 6 bases from J, with 13 bases between. The CDR3 DNA reads TGCGCCAGCAGCTCGACCTATGGTATCAATGAGCAGTTCTTC. Encoded protein: CASSSTYGINEQFF.

This clonotype was seen a handful of times. The V and J genes are TRBV12-3 or TRBV12-4 and TRBJ1-6; weak D call: TRBD1 (5 bases). Trimming took off 6 bases at V and 7 bases at J, with 13 bases between the two ends. The CDR3 runs 14 residues. The CDR3 here is CASSIGAGNSPLHF. Here the CDR3 DNA reads TGTGCCAGCAGCATCGGGGCCGGGAATTCACCCCTCCACTTT.

This sequence joins TRBV3-1 and TRBJ2-3; no reliable D call. CDR1 LGHDT and CDR2 YNNKEL come from the germline V gene (reference sequence). The CDR3 is made up of 14 amino acids. The V end lost 0 bases, the J end lost 4 bases, and 8 bases lay between the germline ends. CDR3 in amino acids: CASSQEGWADTQYF. As DNA, the CDR3 is TGTGCCAGCAGCCAAGAGGGTTGGGCAGATACGCAGTATTTT.

This clonotype has a handful of counts. V is TRBV27 and J is TRBJ1-1; D unresolved. Germline V gene data show CDR1 as MNHEY and CDR2 as SMNVEV (reference sequence). The CDR3 covers 14 residues. V lost 5 bases and J lost 1, with 11 bases in between. The CDR3 DNA is TGTGCCAGCAGTCAATCCACAGCGAACACTGAAGCTTTCTTT. Protein sequence: CASSQSTANTEAFF.

V gene TRBV5-5 combines with J gene TRBJ2-7; D is perhaps TRBD1 (5 bases). Germline V gene sequence: CDR1 SGHKS, CDR2 YYEKEE (reference sequence). This CDR3 region has 13 residues. Trimming stripped 2 bases from V and 5 bases from J, with 11 bases between. CDR3 in DNA: TGTGCCAGCAGCTTTCAGGGTGTCAACGAGCAGTACGTC. Protein: CASSFQGVNEQYV.